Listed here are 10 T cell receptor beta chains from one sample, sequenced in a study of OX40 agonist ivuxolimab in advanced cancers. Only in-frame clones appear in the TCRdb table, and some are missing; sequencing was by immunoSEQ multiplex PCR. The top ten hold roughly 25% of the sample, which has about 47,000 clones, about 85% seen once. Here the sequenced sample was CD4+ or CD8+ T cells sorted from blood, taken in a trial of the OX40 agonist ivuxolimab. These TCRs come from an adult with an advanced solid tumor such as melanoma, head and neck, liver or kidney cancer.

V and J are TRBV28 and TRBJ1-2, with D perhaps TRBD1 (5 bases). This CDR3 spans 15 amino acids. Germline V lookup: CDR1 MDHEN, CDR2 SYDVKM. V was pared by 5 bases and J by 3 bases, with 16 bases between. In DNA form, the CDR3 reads TGTGCCAGCAGTCCCCGGGGGAGCCTCCACTATGGCTACACCTTC. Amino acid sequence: CASSPRGSLHYGYTF.

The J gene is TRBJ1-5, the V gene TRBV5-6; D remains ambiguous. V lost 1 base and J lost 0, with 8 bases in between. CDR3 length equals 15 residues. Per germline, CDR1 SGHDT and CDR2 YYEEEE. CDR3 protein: CASSLKGYSNQPQHF. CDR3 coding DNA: TGTGCCAGCAGCTTGAAGGGATATAGCAATCAGCCCCAGCATTTT.

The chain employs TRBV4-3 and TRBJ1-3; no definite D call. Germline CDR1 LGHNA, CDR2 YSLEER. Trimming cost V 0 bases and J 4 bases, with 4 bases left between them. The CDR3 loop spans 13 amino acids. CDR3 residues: CASSQDGGNTIYF. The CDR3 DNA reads TGCGCCAGCAGCCAAGATGGGGGAAACACCATATATTTT.

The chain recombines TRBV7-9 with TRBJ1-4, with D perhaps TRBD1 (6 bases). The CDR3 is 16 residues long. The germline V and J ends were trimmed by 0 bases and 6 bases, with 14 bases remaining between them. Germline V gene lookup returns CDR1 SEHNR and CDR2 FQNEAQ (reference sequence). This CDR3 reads CASSLASRGAYEKLFF. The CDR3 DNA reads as TGTGCCAGCAGCTTAGCGTCACGGGGGGCGTATGAAAAACTGTTTTTT.

The CDR3 sequence: CASSVSTSGGTTDTQYF. DNA of the CDR3: TGTGCCAGCAGCGTATCTACTAGCGGGGGAACTACAGATACGCAGTATTTT. The rearrangement uses TRBV9 and TRBJ2-3, with 11 nucleotides matching TRBD2. Germline CDR1 and CDR2: SGDLS and YYNGEE. J was trimmed by 3 bases and V by 1 base; bases with no gene match: 7. The CDR3 contains 17 residues.

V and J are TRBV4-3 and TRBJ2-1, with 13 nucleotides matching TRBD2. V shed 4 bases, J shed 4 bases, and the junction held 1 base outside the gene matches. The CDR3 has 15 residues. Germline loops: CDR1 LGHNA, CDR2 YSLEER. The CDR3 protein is CASSLLAGGYNEQFF. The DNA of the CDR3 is TGCGCCAGCAGCCTACTAGCGGGGGGGTACAATGAGCAGTTCTTC.

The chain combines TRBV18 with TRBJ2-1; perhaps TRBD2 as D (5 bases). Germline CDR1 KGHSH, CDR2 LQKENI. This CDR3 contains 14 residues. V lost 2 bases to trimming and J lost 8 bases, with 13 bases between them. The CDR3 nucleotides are TGTGCCAGCTCACCATCTTCTAGCTGGGATGAGCAGTTCTTC. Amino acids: CASSPSSSWDEQFF.

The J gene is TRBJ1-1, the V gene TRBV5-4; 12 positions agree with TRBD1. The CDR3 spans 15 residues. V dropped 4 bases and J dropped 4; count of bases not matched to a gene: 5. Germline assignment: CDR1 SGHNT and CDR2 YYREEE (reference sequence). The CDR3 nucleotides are TGTGCCAGCAGCGGCGGGGACAGGGGGCGCACTGAAGCTTTCTTT. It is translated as CASSGGDRGRTEAFF.

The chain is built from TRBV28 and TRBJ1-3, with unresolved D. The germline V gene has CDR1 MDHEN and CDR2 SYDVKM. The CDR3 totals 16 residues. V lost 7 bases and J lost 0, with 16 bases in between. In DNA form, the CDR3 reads TGTGCCAGCATATCCTTGAGGGTGACCTCTGGAAACACCATATATTTT. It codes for CASISLRVTSGNTIYF.

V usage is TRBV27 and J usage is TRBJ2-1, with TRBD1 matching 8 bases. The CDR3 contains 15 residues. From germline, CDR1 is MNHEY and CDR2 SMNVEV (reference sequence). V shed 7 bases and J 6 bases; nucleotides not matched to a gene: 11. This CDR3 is CASKGSGGKSNEQFF. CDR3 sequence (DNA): TGTGCCAGCAAAGGATCAGGGGGCAAAAGCAATGAGCAGTTCTTC.